A selection of T cell receptor beta chains follows, all from one sample in a study of T-cell memory formation after mild COVID-19. TCRdb redid the calling of the 5' RACE reads with MiXCR, one entry per CDR3 protein. The sample yields 85,000 to 120,000 distinct CDR3 sequences, around an eighth seen once. The sequencing sample was made of PBMCs or a T cell subset sorted from them (not recorded which). These receptors came from an adult woman who had mild COVID-19 (a few samples of this study predate the infection). Cell type and time point are not known. CDR3s include the opening cysteine and the closing phenylalanine or tryptophan. Each record gives: clone size, J gene, V gene, D gene, CDR3 DNA, CDR3 protein. D genes are given only for firm matches. A clone size is listed for some rows: how often the clone was seen (once, few, many), or a class if it is expanded.

few TRBJ2-1 TRBV6-5 NA TGTGCCACCAGTTTCGTAGGCCAGCAGTTCTTC CATSFVGQQFF
NA TRBJ2-1 TRBV29-1 TRBD2 TGCAGCGTTGAAGGGGGGACTAGCAGCCCTAGCTCCTACAATGAGCAGTTCTTC CSVEGGTSSPSSYNEQFF
few TRBJ1-2 TRBV5-1 NA TGCGCCAGCAGCTTGGAAACCGACTCCTTGTATGGCTACACCTTC CASSLETDSLYGYTF
many TRBJ2-3 TRBV24-1 NA TGTGCCACCAGCGACAGGGATACGCAGTATTTT CATSDRDTQYF
many TRBJ2-5 TRBV2 TRBD2 TGTGCCACCACCCCCACTAGCGGGAGTGAGACCCAGTACTTC CATTPTSGSETQYF
NA TRBJ2-7 TRBV12-3/TRBV12-4 TRBD2 TGTGCCAGCAGTCTTCAAACTAGCGGGATTTACTACGAGCAGTACTTC CASSLQTSGIYYEQYF
few TRBJ2-1 TRBV3-1 NA TGTGCCAGCAGCCACCTCAAGAGCGGGCGAGGCTACAATGAGCAGTTCTTC CASSHLKSGRGYNEQFF
few TRBJ1-5 TRBV7-9 NA TGTGCCAGCAGCTCCGCCAAACCCGGGGATAGCAATCAGCCCCAGCATTTT CASSSAKPGDSNQPQHF
many TRBJ2-7 TRBV7-9 NA TGTGCCAGCGGGCCCGGGACCTCTCACTACGAGCAGTACTTC CASGPGTSHYEQYF
NA TRBJ2-7 TRBV24-1 NA TGTGCCACCAGTTCAGGGGAACGCGAGCAGTACTTC CATSSGEREQYF
many TRBJ2-7 TRBV7-6 NA TGTGCCAGCAGCTTAGAGACTAAGGGCGAGCAGTACTTC CASSLETKGEQYF
many TRBJ2-5 TRBV5-6 NA TGTGCCAGCAGCTTGGGACAGCTACAAGAGACCCAGTACTTC CASSLGQLQETQYF
NA TRBJ1-5 TRBV15 NA TGTGCCACCAGCATCAACAGGGAGGGGAATCAGCCCCAGCATTTT CATSINREGNQPQHF
NA TRBJ2-1 TRBV14 TRBD2 TGTGCCAGCAGCCAAGATCGGGAACTAGCGGGAAATGAGCAGTTCTTC CASSQDRELAGNEQFF
NA TRBJ2-1 TRBV6-5 NA TGTGCCAGCAGTCCTAGCTATTTTAACAATGAGCAGTTCTTC CASSPSYFNNEQFF
few TRBJ2-7 TRBV11-3 TRBD2 TGTGCCAGCAGCTTCATTAGCGGGAGCATGTACGAGCAGTACTTC CASSFISGSMYEQYF
few TRBJ2-1 TRBV29-1 TRBD2 TGCAGCGTTGAGTCGGGAGGGCCACACTACAATGAGCAGTTCTTC CSVESGGPHYNEQFF
few TRBJ2-1 TRBV6-2/TRBV6-3 TRBD2 TGTGCCAGCAGTCGCCGACTAGCGGGAGTTGGAAATGAGCAGTTCTTC CASSRRLAGVGNEQFF
NA TRBJ1-2 TRBV6-6 NA TGTGCCAGCAGTTATTCGACAGGCTCCGGTGGCTACACCTTC CASSYSTGSGGYTF
NA TRBJ2-1 TRBV7-9 TRBD2 TGTGCCAGCAGCTCCCCTAGCGGGAGAATAGGTGAGCAGTTCTTC CASSSPSGRIGEQFF
NA TRBJ1-3 TRBV7-9 NA TGTGCCAGCAGCTCTTCTGGGGCGTTTGGAAACACCATATATTTT CASSSSGAFGNTIYF
many TRBJ2-3 TRBV20-1 TRBD2 TGCAGTGCCAATTCGGGGCGGGAGGTATCAGATACGCAGTATTTT CSANSGREVSDTQYF
NA TRBJ1-2 TRBV19 NA TGTGCCATAGTATCCTGGGACTATGGCTACACCTTC CAIVSWDYGYTF
many TRBJ2-3 TRBV19 TRBD1 TGTGCCAGTAGTATAGATCAGACAGGGGGCTCGATGGATACGCAGTATTTT CASSIDQTGGSMDTQYF
NA TRBJ2-3 TRBV6-6 NA TGTGCCAGCAGGGGAGGGGGGAGAGATACGCAGTATTTT CASRGGGRDTQYF
NA TRBJ1-1 TRBV5-1 NA TGCGCCAGCAGCTTGGTCGGGCAGGGATACATGAACACTGAAGCTTTCTTT CASSLVGQGYMNTEAFF
few TRBJ1-1 TRBV20-1 NA TGCAGTGCTGTACCGACAGGTCAGAACACTGAAGCTTTCTTT CSAVPTGQNTEAFF
few TRBJ1-1 TRBV6-5 NA TGTGCCAGCAGTCCGCCAGGGGACACTGAAGCTTTCTTT CASSPPGDTEAFF
few TRBJ2-5 TRBV23-1 NA TGCGCCGGCAGGCGACGCCAAGAGACCCAGTACTTC CAGRRRQETQYF
NA TRBJ1-4 TRBV12-3/TRBV12-4 NA TGTGCCAGCAGTTTTTCCATTTTTTATGAAAAACTGTTTTTT CASSFSIFYEKLFF
NA TRBJ2-7 TRBV6-2/TRBV6-3 NA TGTGCCAGCGTCTCTGTCCCACGGGATAGACCGAGGGGCGAGCAGTACTTC CASVSVPRDRPRGEQYF
NA TRBJ2-3 TRBV5-1 NA TGCGCCAGCAGCTTGGTGCAAGCTACAGATACGCAGTATTTT CASSLVQATDTQYF
NA TRBJ1-1 TRBV7-9 NA TGTGCCAGCAGCTTAGACCAGGGGTCGTACACTGAAGCTTTCTTT CASSLDQGSYTEAFF
NA TRBJ2-2 TRBV5-5 TRBD1 TGTGCCAGCAGCTTGCCCAGGGGGCCAAACACCGGGGAGCTGTTTTTT CASSLPRGPNTGELFF
NA TRBJ2-3 TRBV7-8 NA NA CASSLVAGGTDTHYF
NA TRBJ2-3 TRBV29-1 NA TGCAGCGCCAATGGGGAGAGTTGGGATACGCAGTATTTT CSANGESWDTQYF
NA TRBJ2-2 TRBV6-1 NA TGTGCCAGCAGTGAACCCTGGGACCCTCTGAGGACCGGGGAGCTGTTTTTT CASSEPWDPLRTGELFF
NA TRBJ1-3 TRBV29-1 NA TGCAGCGTTGAAGCAGATATGGGCACCATATATTTT CSVEADMGTIYF
once TRBJ1-4 TRBV5-6 NA TGTGCCAGCAGCTTGGGCGGGGAGGCAAAACTGTTTTTT CASSLGGEAKLFF
many TRBJ1-4 TRBV5-6 NA TGTGCCAGCAGCTTGTTTGTATACTCCAATGAAAAACTGTTTTTT CASSLFVYSNEKLFF
few TRBJ1-2 TRBV12-3/TRBV12-4 NA TGTGCCAGCAGTTTCGAGGGAGGCGCCTATGGCTACACCTTC CASSFEGGAYGYTF
NA TRBJ2-1 TRBV7-8 NA TGTGCCAGCAGCCGAGACTGGACTGAGCAGTTCTTC CASSRDWTEQFF
few TRBJ2-1 TRBV7-9 NA TGTGCCAGCAGCCCCCAGTATTCGACCTACAATGAGCAGTTCTTC CASSPQYSTYNEQFF
few TRBJ2-1 TRBV12-3/TRBV12-4 NA TGTGCCAGCAGCTTCGGCGCGGGGCCTTCTGAGCAGTTCTTC CASSFGAGPSEQFF
NA TRBJ2-1 TRBV12-3/TRBV12-4 TRBD2 TGTGCCAGCAGTTTACTAGCGGGAGGGCCTATTGAGCAGTTCTTC CASSLLAGGPIEQFF
many TRBJ2-5 TRBV5-1 NA TGCGCCAGCAGATCAGGGGCCGTATTACTGAGACAAGAGACCCAGTACTTC CASRSGAVLLRQETQYF
few TRBJ2-2 TRBV11-1 NA TGTGCCAGCAGCCCCCCTGGACACGAGAACACCGGGGAGCTGTTTTTT CASSPPGHENTGELFF
NA TRBJ2-2 TRBV6-5 TRBD1 TGTGCCAGCAGTCCCTGGACAGGGCCGTCGAACACCGGGGAGCTGTTTTTT CASSPWTGPSNTGELFF
NA TRBJ1-2 TRBV4-1 NA TGCGCCAGCAGCCATAACGGGGGTAACTATGGCTACACCTTC CASSHNGGNYGYTF
few TRBJ2-3 TRBV15 TRBD1 TGTGCCACCAGTTCAGGGGGCAGGGCAGATACGCAGTATTTT CATSSGGRADTQYF
NA TRBJ2-1 TRBV7-2 NA TGTGCCAGCAGCTCCTTTAGTGTTAATGAGCAGTTCTTC CASSSFSVNEQFF
NA TRBJ1-1 TRBV15 NA TGTGCCACCAGCAGACTAGAGAGGAGGAACACTGAAGCTTTCTTT CATSRLERRNTEAFF
NA TRBJ2-1 TRBV5-6 TRBD1 TGTGCCAGCAGCTTCGGGACAGGGGATAATGAGCAGTTCTTC CASSFGTGDNEQFF
NA TRBJ2-5 TRBV15 NA TGTGCCACCAGCGAAGTACCGAGGGAGACCCAGTACTTC CATSEVPRETQYF
NA TRBJ1-2 TRBV5-6 NA TGTGCCAGCAGCTTGACAGGGAGTAACTATGGCTACACCTTC CASSLTGSNYGYTF
NA TRBJ2-5 TRBV4-2 NA TGTGCCAGCAGCCAAGATAAAGAGTGCCTCCAAGAGACCCAGTACTTC CASSQDKECLQETQYF
NA TRBJ1-2 TRBV12-3/TRBV12-4 NA TGTGCCAGCAGTTTATTGGCAGGCTATGGCTACACCTTC CASSLLAGYGYTF
NA TRBJ2-3 TRBV7-6 NA TGTGCCAGCAGCCAAGGGGATATGGCAGATACGCAGTATTTT CASSQGDMADTQYF
many TRBJ2-7 TRBV6-2/TRBV6-3 NA TGTGCCAGCACCCTCGACAGGTTCCCCTACGAGCAGTACTTC CASTLDRFPYEQYF
many TRBJ1-1 TRBV27 TRBD1 TGTGCCAGCAGTTTAACAGGGGGATCCCTCATCCTGAACACTGAAGCTTTCTTT CASSLTGGSLILNTEAFF